A selection of T cell receptor beta chains follows, all from one sample in a study of beta chain features in type 1 diabetes. Assay used: immunoSEQ multiplex PCR; TCRdb lists only in-frame clones, some missing. Of under 850,000 clones in the sample, roughly 13% were seen once. The specimen was naive CD4+ T cells from blood. These receptors were taken from a man between 18 and 29 years old with type 1 diabetes. The CDR3 runs from the conserved cysteine through the conserved F or W. The order of the fields is V gene, CDR3 length, J gene, D gene, CDR3 protein. A D gene is named only where the DNA matches it firmly.

v_call: TRBV5-1; cdr3_length: 12; j_call: TRBJ1-1; d_call: .; cdr3_aa: CASSMANTEAFF
v_call: TRBV18; cdr3_length: 13; j_call: TRBJ2-7; d_call: .; cdr3_aa: CASSPPAGIEQYF
v_call: TRBV5-1; cdr3_length: 14; j_call: TRBJ2-1; d_call: .; cdr3_aa: CASSSWDSDNEQFF
v_call: TRBV18; cdr3_length: 14; j_call: TRBJ2-7; d_call: .; cdr3_aa: CASSPPQGTYEQYF
v_call: TRBV2; cdr3_length: 19; j_call: TRBJ2-3; d_call: TRBD2; cdr3_aa: CASVNPHPRLAGGTDTQYF
v_call: TRBV7-3; cdr3_length: 14; j_call: TRBJ2-7; d_call: TRBD1; cdr3_aa: CASSPPGQGYEQYF
v_call: TRBV7-9; cdr3_length: 17; j_call: TRBJ2-1; d_call: .; cdr3_aa: CASSLTVGQKSSNEQFF
v_call: TRBV7-2; cdr3_length: 15; j_call: TRBJ2-5; d_call: .; cdr3_aa: CASSPGTVSQETQYF
v_call: TRBV18; cdr3_length: 16; j_call: TRBJ2-1; d_call: TRBD2; cdr3_aa: CASSPARTRPDNEQFF
v_call: TRBV6-1; cdr3_length: 11; j_call: TRBJ2-5; d_call: .; cdr3_aa: CASTRTETQYF
v_call: TRBV5-1; cdr3_length: 15; j_call: TRBJ1-1; d_call: .; cdr3_aa: CASSALTGMNTEAFF
v_call: TRBV5-1; cdr3_length: 16; j_call: TRBJ2-7; d_call: TRBD2; cdr3_aa: CASSLWTSGAAYEQYF
v_call: TRBV28; cdr3_length: 15; j_call: TRBJ2-2; d_call: .; cdr3_aa: CASSLRPASNGELFF
v_call: TRBV11-1; cdr3_length: 15; j_call: TRBJ1-6; d_call: .; cdr3_aa: CASSLNGQNSFPLHF
v_call: TRBV6-6; cdr3_length: 14; j_call: TRBJ2-3; d_call: .; cdr3_aa: CASSGGHSTDTQYF
v_call: TRBV6-1; cdr3_length: 14; j_call: TRBJ2-3; d_call: .; cdr3_aa: CASSPGGGTDTQYF
v_call: TRBV12-5; cdr3_length: 15; j_call: TRBJ2-2; d_call: .; cdr3_aa: CASARGTGNTGELFF
v_call: TRBV7-9; cdr3_length: 15; j_call: TRBJ1-1; d_call: TRBD1; cdr3_aa: CASSLGDRENTEAFF
v_call: TRBV5-1; cdr3_length: 14; j_call: TRBJ2-3; d_call: TRBD1; cdr3_aa: CASSLEGATDTQYF
v_call: TRBV7-9; cdr3_length: 14; j_call: TRBJ2-3; d_call: .; cdr3_aa: CASSLGVGLGHKYF
v_call: TRBV4-2; cdr3_length: 16; j_call: TRBJ2-7; d_call: TRBD2; cdr3_aa: CASSQTSVDSSYEQYF
v_call: TRBV9; cdr3_length: 15; j_call: TRBJ2-7; d_call: TRBD1; cdr3_aa: CASSASTGTGNEQYF
v_call: TRBV30; cdr3_length: 14; j_call: TRBJ1-1; d_call: .; cdr3_aa: CAWSVRGGLTEAFF
v_call: TRBV5-4; cdr3_length: 14; j_call: TRBJ1-6; d_call: .; cdr3_aa: CASSLLPGGSPLHF
v_call: TRBV6-6; cdr3_length: 15; j_call: TRBJ1-2; d_call: .; cdr3_aa: CASSYRGGSNYGYTF
v_call: TRBV29-1; cdr3_length: 14; j_call: TRBJ2-1; d_call: .; cdr3_aa: CSVPRESSYNEQFF
v_call: TRBV18; cdr3_length: 14; j_call: TRBJ2-1; d_call: .; cdr3_aa: CASSPGTEGEEQFF
v_call: TRBV13; cdr3_length: 16; j_call: TRBJ2-3; d_call: .; cdr3_aa: CASSPRGTRWADTQYF
v_call: TRBV28; cdr3_length: 14; j_call: TRBJ1-6; d_call: .; cdr3_aa: CASSFRGNNSPLHF
v_call: TRBV7-9; cdr3_length: 16; j_call: TRBJ2-3; d_call: .; cdr3_aa: CASSSGGSIPTDTQYF
v_call: TRBV5-5; cdr3_length: 13; j_call: TRBJ2-3; d_call: .; cdr3_aa: CASSLEAVDTQYF
v_call: TRBV27; cdr3_length: 14; j_call: TRBJ2-3; d_call: .; cdr3_aa: CASSLVTSTDTQYF
v_call: TRBV5-1; cdr3_length: 14; j_call: TRBJ2-5; d_call: TRBD1; cdr3_aa: CASSATGSGETQYF
v_call: TRBV15; cdr3_length: 14; j_call: TRBJ2-5; d_call: .; cdr3_aa: CATSSGRGEETQYF
v_call: TRBV5-1; cdr3_length: 17; j_call: TRBJ2-4; d_call: TRBD1; cdr3_aa: CASSPGTDQTAKNIQYF
v_call: TRBV27; cdr3_length: 14; j_call: TRBJ1-1; d_call: .; cdr3_aa: CASSPRLVSTEAFF
v_call: TRBV9; cdr3_length: 21; j_call: TRBJ2-6; d_call: .; cdr3_aa: CASSVGLGVGTGSSGANVLTF
v_call: TRBV7-9; cdr3_length: 14; j_call: TRBJ2-7; d_call: TRBD1; cdr3_aa: CASSSGDRGYEQYF
v_call: TRBV9; cdr3_length: 16; j_call: TRBJ2-1; d_call: .; cdr3_aa: CASSVGTRGPYNEQFF
v_call: TRBV5-1; cdr3_length: 16; j_call: TRBJ1-6; d_call: .; cdr3_aa: CASSLDRAPNNSPLHF
v_call: TRBV28; cdr3_length: 16; j_call: TRBJ2-1; d_call: TRBD2; cdr3_aa: CASSSSAGRTYNEQFF
v_call: TRBV9; cdr3_length: 14; j_call: TRBJ1-5; d_call: .; cdr3_aa: CASSVGQPNQPQHF
v_call: TRBV18; cdr3_length: 13; j_call: TRBJ2-7; d_call: .; cdr3_aa: CASSPVRDHEQYF
v_call: TRBV5-1; cdr3_length: 14; j_call: TRBJ2-7; d_call: .; cdr3_aa: CASSLVDTTYEQYF
v_call: TRBV12-5; cdr3_length: 12; j_call: TRBJ2-2; d_call: .; cdr3_aa: CASTPLAGELFF
v_call: TRBV6-1; cdr3_length: 13; j_call: TRBJ2-7; d_call: TRBD2; cdr3_aa: CASRGGSSYEQYF
v_call: TRBV28; cdr3_length: 13; j_call: TRBJ1-2; d_call: .; cdr3_aa: CASSLPESYGYTF
v_call: TRBV4-2; cdr3_length: 14; j_call: TRBJ2-1; d_call: TRBD2; cdr3_aa: CASTQTSGGKEQFF
v_call: TRBV30; cdr3_length: 13; j_call: TRBJ1-2; d_call: .; cdr3_aa: CACQPDNLYGYTF
v_call: TRBV2; cdr3_length: 14; j_call: TRBJ2-4; d_call: .; cdr3_aa: CASSGRRAKNIQYF
v_call: TRBV7-9; cdr3_length: 13; j_call: TRBJ2-7; d_call: .; cdr3_aa: CASSPGHRLEQYF
v_call: TRBV27; cdr3_length: 17; j_call: TRBJ2-1; d_call: TRBD2; cdr3_aa: CASSGTSGGRSYNEQFF
v_call: TRBV2; cdr3_length: 15; j_call: TRBJ2-7; d_call: .; cdr3_aa: CASSESLGIRDEQYF